This TCR beta chain derives from a study of glioma-infiltrating T cells. On this clonotype: This could be a read error, since a much larger clone is one nucleotide away.

Germline CDR1 reads SGHVS; CDR2 reads FQNEAQ. This CDR3 is 13 amino acids long. Trimming cost V 10 bases and J 4 bases; bases outside gene matches: 9. Amplification of TCR alpha and beta CDR3 regions from RNA used iRepertoire nested multiplex PCR. TCRdb analysed the multiplex PCR reads with MiXCR anew, one entry per CDR3 protein. This table has approximately 15,000 distinct CDR3 sequences, about 62% appearing once. The chain joins TRBV7-8 to TRBJ1-1, with TRBD1 matching over 7 bases. The TCR comes from a human donor with low-grade glioma or glioblastoma, undergoing nonglioma brain surgery, or in good health (not recorded which). What was sequenced was glioma tissue, nonneoplastic brain tissue, or PBMCs (not recorded which). The DNA of the CDR3 is TGTGCCAACAGTTCAGGGGACAGCACTGAAGCTTTCTTT. Protein: CANSSGDSTEAFF.